This TCR beta chain was obtained from a study of metastatic and nonmetastatic thyroid tumors (TCRdb year 2020). Turning to the overall study: For patients with malignant and with benign thyroid disease, the researchers compared repertoires between peripheral blood samples and tumor or nodule tissue samples. Paper-wide results and their limitations: In both blood and tumor samples, TCR beta diversity was reported to be significantly higher in malignant tumors than in benign nodules.

Libraries came from PCR. The listed sequencing device is Illumina HiSeq 4000. High-throughput sequencing was used to profile the CDR3 region of the TCR beta-chain in every patient. From the authors' description of their analysis: Drawing on CDR3 differences between clinicopathological groups, the researchers built a classifier meant to tell apart patients with distant-metastatic papillary thyroid cancer. The Shannon index was used to assess repertoire diversity, and the Morisita-Horn index was used to assess tumor-blood repertoire similarity. TCRdb took the public reads, trimmed them with fastp at Q25, ran MiXCR for clone calling and kept in-frame beta chains. For this entry, the V and J calls and clone size follow TCRdb and not the study's own pipeline. In this sample the table shows 30,000 or so clones, approximately 7.4% of which occur a single time. The ten largest clones represent approximately 40% of the sample.

This clone was seen ten or more times. Its recognized antigen is unknown. Base qualities are missing; no much larger clone stands one base away. None of the patients had been given any treatment before thyroid surgery. Using T-cell receptor beta sequencing, the study looked back at clinical samples from patients collected from about 2011 to 2018. CDR1 DFQATT and CDR2 SNEGSKA were looked up in the germline V gene (reference sequence). A distance of 16 bases separates the germline ends of V and J, which lose 5 bases and 6 bases respectively. Measured from the cysteine to the phenylalanine, the CDR3 is 13 residues long. Only the CDR3 part of the read is kept: 39 bases, read in frame from the first base.

The V gene is TRBV20-1 and the J gene is TRBJ1-1; the best D guess is TRBD1, with 5 bases matching. The receptor was derived from a female donor with papillary thyroid cancer or a benign thyroid nodule (not recorded which). Some clones in this sample may be carry-over from other donors' samples. The sample consisted of blood. DNA sequence: TGCAGTGCTCGCCCCCCGGGACGGTCTGAAGCTTTCTTT. The resulting protein is CSARPPGRSEAFF.